A single sample is the source of the 8 T cell receptor beta chains below, sequenced in a study of blood T cell repertoires in COVID-19. Some clones are missing from TCRdb's copy, which holds only in-frame ones; the method was immunoSEQ multiplex PCR. The data hold about 210,000 clones, with almost 85% observed a single time. The sequencing sample was made of peripheral blood. These receptors all come from a woman between 50 and 59 years old with active or convalescent COVID-19.

The chain employs TRBV15 and TRBJ1-1; D gene unclear. Trimming cost V 1 base and J 7 bases, with 16 bases left between them. CDR1 and CDR2 (germline): LNHNV, YYDKDF (reference sequence). The CDR3 is 15 amino acids. The CDR3 region has the DNA TGTGCCACCAGCAGAGCCCGGGGTCAGACGGTTGAAGCTTTCTTT. Its translation is CATSRARGQTVEAFF.

V usage is TRBV2 and J usage is TRBJ1-1; D gene unclear. The CDR3 totals 13 residues. V shed 5 bases and J shed 2 bases, with 9 bases lying between them. In germline, CDR1 is SNHLY, CDR2 FYNNEI. CDR3 bases: TGTGCCAGCAGTTTACAAAGTAACACTGAAGCTTTCTTT. Translating it yields CASSLQSNTEAFF.

Note on this clone: Other DNA sequences from this sample encode an identical CDR3 as well. The V and J genes are TRBV4-1 and TRBJ1-3, with D perhaps TRBD1 (6 bases). Deletions cut 4 bases from V and 4 bases from J, with 8 bases between. The CDR3 length is 13 residues. From germline, CDR1 is MGHRA and CDR2 YSYEKL. The chain's CDR3 is CASSLGQGNTIYF. CDR3 coding DNA: TGCGCCAGCAGCCTAGGACAGGGAAACACCATATATTTT.

The chain is built from TRBV7-2 and TRBJ2-4; the D is unclear. The CDR3 spans 15 residues. V dropped 2 bases and J dropped 8 bases, with 16 bases sitting between them. Germline lookup yields CDR1 SGHTA and CDR2 FQGNSA. The CDR3 DNA reads as TGTGCCAGCAGCTTAATTCCGGGTAATCTCGACATTCAGTACTTC. It specifies CASSLIPGNLDIQYF.

The chain couples TRBV2 to TRBJ2-5; D is perhaps TRBD2 (6 bases). The V and J ends lost 3 bases and 1 base respectively, with 9 bases between them. Germline V gives CDR1 SNHLY, CDR2 FYNNEI. The CDR3 loop spans 14 amino acids. The CDR3 loop is CASSEMRGQETQYF. In nucleotides, the CDR3 is TGTGCCAGCAGTGAGATGCGGGGCCAAGAGACCCAGTACTTC.

A few counts support this clone. The rearrangement links TRBV5-1 to TRBJ1-5; no reliable D call. The CDR3 runs to 14 residues. Between the trimmed V and J ends, which lost 0 bases and 5 bases, there was a span of 9 bases. CDR1 is SGHRS, CDR2 YFSETQ, per germline. CDR3 region: CASSLVGGHQPQHF. Here the CDR3 DNA reads TGCGCCAGCAGCTTGGTTGGAGGCCATCAGCCCCAGCATTTT.

The V gene is TRBV28, the J gene TRBJ2-1; 10 nucleotides line up with TRBD1. CDR3 length: 16 residues. J lost 9 bases, V lost 4 bases, and 12 bases had no gene match. In germline, CDR1 is MDHEN, CDR2 SYDVKM. CDR3 sequence reads: CASSSMDRGTFGEQFF. The CDR3 DNA follows: TGTGCCAGCAGTTCGATGGACAGGGGGACCTTTGGTGAGCAGTTCTTC.

This sequence joins TRBV28 and TRBJ2-7, with 8 bases aligning to TRBD1. Germline assignment: CDR1 MDHEN and CDR2 SYDVKM. With V trimmed by 6 bases and J by 3 bases, 4 bases remained unmatched. There are 13 residues in the CDR3. The CDR3 nucleotides are TGTGCCAGCAGGAACGACAGGGGCTACGAGCAGTACGTC. As protein: CASRNDRGYEQYV.